The 21 T cell receptor beta chains given below trace back to one sample, sequenced in a study of cytomegalovirus exposure and HLA in healthy donors. Both 60 Vbeta primers and 13 Jbeta primers went into the PCR. Here immunoSEQ multiplex PCR was the method, and the copy in TCRdb shows in-frame clones only, minus some. The sample records roughly 200,000 clones, roughly 78% being singletons. Sample: PBMCs. The receptor set was obtained from a girl between 10 and 17 years old in good health and CMV-seropositive.

The genes are TRBV2 and TRBJ2-7; 8 bases match TRBD1. V was clipped by 7 bases and J by 5 bases; unmatched bases: 10. The germline CDR1 and CDR2 sequences are SNHLY and FYNNEI. The CDR3 loop spans 14 amino acids. The CDR3 DNA sequence: TGTGCCAGCAAGAGGACAGGGATCTTCCACGAGCAGTACTTC. Translated, it gives CASKRTGIFHEQYF.

The chain uses TRBV18 and TRBJ2-7, with 8 bases fitting TRBD1. Germline assignment: CDR1 KGHSH and CDR2 LQKENI. This CDR3 is 15 amino acids long. V shed 3 bases, J shed 4 bases, and the junction held 8 bases outside the gene matches. The CDR3 spells CASSPPGQANYEQYF. The CDR3 bases are TGTGCCAGCTCACCCCCGGGACAGGCAAATTACGAGCAGTACTTC. The variable domain in full, completed from reference TRBV18 and TRBJ2-7, reads NAGVMQNPRHLVRRRGQEARLRCSPMKGHSHVYWYRQLPEEGLKFMVYLQKENIIDESGMPKERFSAEFPKEGPSILRIQQVVRGDSAAYFCASSPPGQANYEQYFGPGTRLTVT.

The chain employs TRBV7-8 and TRBJ1-2; 9 positions agree with TRBD1. Germline assignment: CDR1 SGHVS and CDR2 FQNEAQ. The ends lost 5 bases at V and 2 bases at J; junction bases unmatched: 6. The CDR3 runs 15 residues. The CDR3 region is CASSPPDRGNYGYTF. CDR3 DNA: TGTGCCAGCAGCCCTCCCGACAGGGGGAACTATGGCTACACCTTC.

The chain is built from TRBV5-1 and TRBJ2-7; the match to TRBD2 covers 9 bases. The ends lost 5 bases at V and 2 bases at J; junction bases unmatched: 5. Germline V CDR1 and CDR2: SGHRS, YFSETQ. The CDR3 contains 14 residues. For the CDR3, the DNA is TGCGCCAGCAGGGTAGCGGGGGAGACCTACGAGCAGTACTTC. Encoded protein: CASRVAGETYEQYF.

This chain connects TRBV11-3 to TRBJ2-7, with 8 bases aligning to TRBD1. CDR3 length equals 16 residues. CDR1 SGHNT and CDR2 YENEEA come from the germline V gene. J lost 0 bases, V lost 3 bases, and 7 bases had no gene match. The CDR3 DNA reads TGTGCCAGCAGCTTCGCCGGGACAGGCCCCTCCTACGAGCAGTACTTC. Protein: CASSFAGTGPSYEQYF.

The genes are TRBV5-1 and TRBJ2-1, with 10 nucleotides matching TRBD2. The CDR3 has 19 amino acids. CDR1 and CDR2 from the germline V gene are SGHRS and YFSETQ. With 0 bases clipped from V and 3 bases from J, the junction kept 12 bases outside the gene matches. DNA of the CDR3: TGCGCCAGCAGCTTGGCGGCTAGCGGGGGTAACATCATCTACAATGAGCAGTTCTTC. Encoded protein: CASSLAASGGNIIYNEQFF.

The chain joins TRBV9 to TRBJ1-3; 9 nucleotides line up with TRBD1. V was pared by 3 bases and J by 1 base, with 2 bases of the junction left unmatched. The CDR3 runs 15 residues. From germline, CDR1 is SGDLS and CDR2 YYNGEE. The CDR3 region has the DNA TGTGCCAGCAGCGGACAGGGGGGATCTGGAAACACCATATATTTT. This gives the protein CASSGQGGSGNTIYF.

This clone was detected only a few times. The chain carries TRBV7-9 and TRBJ2-5, with 8 bases matching TRBD1. Per the germline V gene, CDR1 is SEHNR and CDR2 is FQNEAQ (reference sequence). V lost 5 bases to trimming and J lost 1 base; unmatched junction nucleotides: 3. CDR3 length: 14 amino acids. The CDR3 nucleotides are TGTGCCAGCAGCATTGGACAGGGCCAAGAGACCCAGTACTTC. Protein: CASSIGQGQETQYF.

This sequence joins TRBV6-6 and TRBJ2-1; maybe TRBD2 (5 bases). V was shortened by 5 bases and J by 4 bases, with 12 bases between the two germline ends. Germline lookup yields CDR1 MNHNY and CDR2 SVGAGI (reference sequence). The CDR3 spans 14 residues. CDR3 protein: CASSPPGGYNEQFF. The CDR3, as DNA: TGTGCCAGCAGTCCCCCTGGCGGGTACAATGAGCAGTTCTTC.

The chain recombines TRBV6-1 with TRBJ1-5, with 7 bases identical to TRBD1. The CDR3 is 15 residues long. The V and J ends lost 2 bases and 3 bases, in that order; junction bases with no gene match: 4. Germline-derived CDR1 and CDR2 are MNHNS and SASEGT. The CDR3 region has the DNA TGTGCCAGCAGTGAATTCACAGGGGCCAATCAGCCCCAGCATTTT. Its protein product is CASSEFTGANQPQHF.

This chain uses TRBV28 with TRBJ2-6, with 11 bases aligning to TRBD1. Germline-derived CDR1 and CDR2 are MDHEN and SYDVKM. The V segment lost 5 bases and the J segment 2 bases; nucleotides outside the gene matches: 11. The CDR3 consists of 19 residues. CDR3 sequence reads: CASSTTSGQGATGANVLTF. DNA for the CDR3: TGTGCCAGCAGTACGACCTCCGGACAGGGGGCAACTGGGGCCAACGTCCTGACTTTC.

The gene calls are TRBV20-1 and TRBJ2-3, with D possibly matching TRBD2 (5 bases). CDR1 is DFQATT, CDR2 SNEGSKA, per germline (reference sequence). The CDR3 covers 10 residues. Trimming stripped 4 bases from V and 10 bases from J, with 9 bases between. In DNA form, the CDR3 reads TGCAGTGCTAAACTAGTTCCGCAGTATTTT. This encodes CSAKLVPQYF.

The gene calls are TRBV6-6 and TRBJ2-7; D gene uncertain. CDR3 size: 13 residues. Germline V gene sequence: CDR1 MNHNY, CDR2 SVGAGI (reference sequence). Trimming took off 6 bases at V and 7 bases at J, with 16 bases between the two ends. DNA of the CDR3: TGTGCCAGCAGCTCCGCTATGAGGCTGGAGCAGTACTTC. Protein: CASSSAMRLEQYF.

The V gene is TRBV6-5, the J gene TRBJ2-2; D ambiguous. Trimming took off 4 bases at V and 0 bases at J, with 12 bases between the two ends. Germline lookup yields CDR1 MNHEY and CDR2 SVGAGI. CDR3 length equals 16 residues. The CDR3 DNA reads TGTGCCAGCAGTTCCGTATACATCCCGAACACCGGGGAGCTGTTTTTT. Encoded protein: CASSSVYIPNTGELFF.

The gene calls are TRBV27 and TRBJ2-1, with 10 bases matching TRBD1. There are 12 residues in the CDR3. CDR1 is MNHEY and CDR2 is SMNVEV in the germline V gene (reference sequence). V lost 5 bases to trimming and J lost 10 bases; unmatched junction nucleotides: 2. The CDR3 is CASSRTGGEQFF. The CDR3 bases are TGTGCCAGCAGTAGGACAGGGGGAGAGCAGTTCTTC.

In its sample, this clone was seen a few times. J is TRBJ2-5 and V is TRBV11-2, with a weak D call TRBD2 (6 bases). This CDR3 is 13 amino acids long. Germline V gene data show CDR1 as SGHAT and CDR2 as FQNNGV. V lost 3 bases to trimming and J lost 5 bases, with 10 bases between them. CDR3 coding DNA: TGTGCCAGCAGCTTCCCAGGAGGGGAGACCCAGTACTTC. Translation gives CASSFPGGETQYF.

This clone was found once. The chain is built from TRBV6-5 and TRBJ2-6; TRBD2 might be the D (5 bases). Per germline, CDR1 MNHEY and CDR2 SVGAGI. V lost 2 bases, J lost 1 base, and 6 bases lay in between. The CDR3 is made up of 15 amino acids. The CDR3 DNA reads as TGTGCCAGCAGTTACGAGGGTTCTGGGGCCAACGTCCTGACTTTC. Translating it yields CASSYEGSGANVLTF.

The rearrangement uses TRBV29-1 and TRBJ2-1; 8 nucleotides match TRBD2. V trimming: 8 bases; J trimming: 10 bases; junction bases outside the gene matches: 19. CDR1 is SQVTM, CDR2 ANQGSEA, per germline. The CDR3 totals 15 residues. As DNA, the CDR3 is TGCAGCTATAAGCGAGCGGGGGTCGCCCGGGGCGAGCAGTTCTTC. As protein: CSYKRAGVARGEQFF.

This clone is a singleton in its sample. The gene calls are TRBV2 and TRBJ2-3; TRBD2 matches 9 bases. The CDR3 sequence is 18 residues long. V was clipped by 4 bases and J by 4 bases; unmatched bases: 15. CDR1 is SNHLY, CDR2 FYNNEI, per germline. DNA for the CDR3: TGTGCCAGCAGTGTATCTGGACTAGCGTGGGTGCTCGCAGATACGCAGTATTTT. Residues: CASSVSGLAWVLADTQYF.

This clone appeared a single time. The chain uses TRBV19 and TRBJ1-4, with D hard to call. With 3 bases removed from V and 3 bases from J, the gap between germline ends came to 8 bases. The germline gives CDR1 LNHDA, CDR2 SQIVND (reference sequence). The CDR3 has 14 residues. This CDR3 reads CASSIELANEKLFF. CDR3 nucleotide sequence: TGTGCCAGTAGTATCGAGTTGGCTAATGAAAAACTGTTTTTT.

The J gene is TRBJ2-3, the V gene TRBV4-3; 8 bases agree with TRBD2. Per the germline V gene, CDR1 is LGHNA and CDR2 is YSLEER. V was pared by 0 bases and J by 4 bases, with 9 bases of the junction left unmatched. The CDR3 contains 17 residues. CDR3 in DNA: TGCGCCAGCAGCCAAGATCCCCGGGGGGGCGGAGCAGATACGCAGTATTTT. Translation: CASSQDPRGGGADTQYF.